This T cell receptor (beta chain) was retrieved from a study of control samples from healthy donors and cancer patients. Profiling relied on immunoSEQ multiplex PCR, and the TCRdb table lists in-frame clones only, not all of them. The table lists approximately 140,000 clones, approximately 91% of them singletons, with about 9% in the top ten. This TCR was sampled from a woman aged 25 to 39 in good health. Sequenced material: blood.

CDR3 nucleotide sequence: TGTGCCAGCAGCGAAACGGGGGGCCGGAGCAATCAGCCCCAGCATTTT. Translation gives CASSETGGRSNQPQHF. The chain has TRBV6-1 and TRBJ1-5, with D possibly TRBD1 on 6 matching bases. The length of the CDR3 is 16 residues. Germline assignment: CDR1 MNHNS and CDR2 SASEGT. V lost 6 bases and J 1 base, leaving 16 bases between the germline ends.